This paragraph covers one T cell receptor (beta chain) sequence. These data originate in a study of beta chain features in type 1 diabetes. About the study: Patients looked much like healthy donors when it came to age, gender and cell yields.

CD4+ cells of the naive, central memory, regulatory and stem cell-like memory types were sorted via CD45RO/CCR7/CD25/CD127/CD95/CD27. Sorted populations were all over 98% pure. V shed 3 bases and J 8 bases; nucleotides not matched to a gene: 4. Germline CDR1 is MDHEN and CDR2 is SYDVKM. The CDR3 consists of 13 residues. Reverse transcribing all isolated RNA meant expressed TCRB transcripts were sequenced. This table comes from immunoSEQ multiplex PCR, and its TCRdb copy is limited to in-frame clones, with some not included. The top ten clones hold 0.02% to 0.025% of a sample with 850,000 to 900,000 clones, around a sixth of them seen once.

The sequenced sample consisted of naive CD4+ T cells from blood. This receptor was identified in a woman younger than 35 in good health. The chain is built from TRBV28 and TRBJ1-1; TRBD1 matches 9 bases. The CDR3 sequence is CASSLGGTGEAFF. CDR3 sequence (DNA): TGTGCCAGCAGTTTGGGCGGGACAGGGGAAGCTTTCTTT.